The 9 T cell receptor beta chains below all came from one sample that was sequenced in a study of monozygotic twins with inflammatory bowel disease. TCRdb re-called the 5' RACE reads and gives one entry per CDR3 protein, without DNA. The data include hundreds of thousands of distinct CDR3 sequences; the top ten clones carry over 5%. The sequencing sample was made of blood. Receptor source: a human donor with ulcerative colitis or Crohn's disease, or a healthy co-twin of an affected twin (not recorded which).

The chain combines TRBV7-2 with TRBJ2-3; no DNA is available, so the TRBD2 call from TCRdb remains unchecked. The germline V gene encodes CDR1 SGHTA and CDR2 FQGNSA. The CDR3 is 12 amino acids. Here the CDR3 reads CASSYKRETQYF.

This chain uses TRBV10-3 with TRBJ1-1. CDR1 and CDR2 (germline): ENHRY, SYGVKD. The length of the CDR3 is 12 residues. The CDR3 sequence: CAISVGNTEAFF.

The genes are TRBV3-1 and TRBJ2-4; TCRdb's D call of TRBD2 is untestable without DNA. The CDR3 totals 15 residues. From germline, CDR1 is LGHDT and CDR2 YNNKEL (reference sequence). CDR3: CASSQYGGMEYIQYF. The full variable domain, in which reference TRBV3-1 and TRBJ2-4 provide the parts outside the CDR3, is DTAVSQTPKYLVTQMGNDKSIKCEQNLGHDTMYWYKQDSKKFLKIMFSYNNKELIINETVPNRFSPKSPDKAHLNLHINSLELGDSAVYFCASSQYGGMEYIQYFGAGTRLSVL.

The CDR3 here is CSARVVQGTSPLHF. The J gene is TRBJ1-6, the V gene TRBV20-1; the D call of TRBD1 rests on TCRdb alone, since no DNA is present to check it. CDR3 size: 14 residues. From germline, CDR1 is DFQATT and CDR2 SNEGSKA (reference sequence).

The chain employs TRBV7-2 and TRBJ2-5; the TRBD2 assignment by TCRdb is unverifiable without DNA. This CDR3 is built from 15 residues. CDR1 and CDR2 from the germline V gene are SGHTA and FQGNSA. This CDR3 reads CASSSTGLYQETQYF.

The V and J genes are TRBV5-1 and TRBJ2-4. The CDR3 contains 13 residues. Looked up from germline, CDR1 is SGHRS and CDR2 is YFSETQ. CDR3 loop: CASSRGTDNIQYF.

V and J are TRBV5-1 and TRBJ2-1. Germline CDR1 and CDR2: SGHRS and YFSETQ. The length of the CDR3 is 12 residues. CDR3 region: CASSLPSYEQFF.

The chain recombines TRBV6-5 with TRBJ2-4. The CDR3 covers 13 residues. CDR1 and CDR2 from the germline V gene are MNHEY and SVGAGI. The CDR3 loop is CASSPLAKDIQYF.

The chain employs TRBV12-3 or TRBV12-4 and TRBJ2-1. The CDR3 consists of 11 residues. CDR3 sequence: CASSFSRVVFF.